The text below deals with one T cell receptor (beta chain). This sample was taken from a study of blood T cell repertoires in COVID-19. Study details: PBMCs, B-cell-depleted T cells, or T cells provided the cDNA or gDNA that made up the material.

The data were produced by immunoSEQ multiplex PCR, yet TCRdb's version contains in-frame clones alone and is incomplete. The data contain about 150,000 clones, approximately 92% of them seen just once; the ten biggest clones take up around 16%. The TCR originated in a woman aged 40-49 years with acute or convalescent COVID-19. The sequenced sample was peripheral blood.

CDR3 sequence: CASSEAPEQYF. The DNA of the CDR3 is TGTGCCAGCAGTGAAGCCCCAGAACAGTACTTC. The V call is TRBV6-1, the J call TRBJ2-7; D gene ambiguous. This CDR3 is 11 amino acids long. Trimming cost V 0 bases and J 10 bases, with 7 bases left between them. Germline V gene data show CDR1 as MNHNS and CDR2 as SASEGT.